This T cell receptor beta chain was retrieved from a study of CD8 T cells in Susac syndrome. V gave up 5 bases and J gave up 3 bases; unmatched junction bases: 7. Per germline, CDR1 LGHDT and CDR2 YNNKEL (reference sequence). The CDR3 runs to 14 residues. RNA was extracted with the RNeasy kit, and a quantity of roughly 0.5 to 1 ug was reverse transcribed using random hexamers. Each CDR3 protein gets one entry after TCRdb re-called the immunoSEQ multiplex PCR reads with MiXCR. This repertoire shows around 190,000 distinct CDR3 sequences, around 96% found once; its top ten account for approximately 0.1%.

Specimen: CD4+ T cells from PBMCs. This rearrangement joins TRBV3-1 to TRBJ2-7; TRBD1 matches 7 bases. This receptor was identified in a human donor in good health. Written as DNA, the CDR3 is TGTGCCAGCAGCTATACTCAGGGGGTCTACGAGCAGTACTTC. It yields the protein CASSYTQGVYEQYF.